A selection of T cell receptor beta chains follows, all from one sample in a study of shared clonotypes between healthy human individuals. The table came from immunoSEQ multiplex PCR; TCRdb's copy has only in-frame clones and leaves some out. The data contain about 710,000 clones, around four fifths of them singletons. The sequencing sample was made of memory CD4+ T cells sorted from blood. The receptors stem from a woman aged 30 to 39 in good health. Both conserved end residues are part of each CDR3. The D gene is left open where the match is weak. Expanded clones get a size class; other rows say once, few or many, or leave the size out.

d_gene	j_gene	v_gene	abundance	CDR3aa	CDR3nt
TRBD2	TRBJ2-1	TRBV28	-	CASSPMGGRSYNEQFF	TGTGCCAGCAGTCCCATGGGAGGGCGGTCCTACAATGAGCAGTTCTTC
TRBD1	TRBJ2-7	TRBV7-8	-	CASSLPGQGLYEQYF	TGTGCCAGCAGCTTACCGGGACAGGGTTTGTACGAGCAGTACTTC
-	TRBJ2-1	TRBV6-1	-	CASSDYRDTSYNEQFF	TGTGCCAGCAGTGATTACCGGGACACCTCCTACAATGAGCAGTTCTTC
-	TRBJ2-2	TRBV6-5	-	CASSYGLAGELFF	TGTGCCAGCAGTTACGGATTGGCCGGGGAGCTGTTTTTT
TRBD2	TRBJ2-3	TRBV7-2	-	CASSGRSGRGLVNTQYF	TGTGCCAGCAGCGGCCGGAGCGGGAGGGGGTTGGTAAATACGCAGTATTTT
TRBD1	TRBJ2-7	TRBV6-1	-	CASSGRTGSHEQYF	TGTGCCAGCAGCGGTAGGACAGGCAGCCACGAGCAGTACTTC
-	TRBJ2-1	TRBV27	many	CASSPSPGTVLSREQFF	TGTGCCAGCAGTCCCTCTCCCGGGACGGTCCTTTCCAGGGAGCAGTTCTTC
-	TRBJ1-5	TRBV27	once	CASSFEARLPQHF	TGTGCCAGCAGTTTTGAGGCCCGTCTGCCCCAGCATTTT
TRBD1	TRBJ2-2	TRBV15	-	CATSTDRDRGMGELFF	TGTGCCACCAGCACTGACCGGGACAGGGGGATGGGGGAGCTGTTTTTT
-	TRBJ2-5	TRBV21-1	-	CATDSGKAASGKLQAPREETQYF	TGTGCCACCGACTCTGGCAAAGCGGCTAGCGGGAAACTGCAGGCACCAAGGGAAGAGACCCAGTACTTC
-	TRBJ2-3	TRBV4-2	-	CASSQDRNSPDTQYF	TGTGCCAGCAGCCAAGATCGAAACTCGCCCGATACGCAGTATTTT
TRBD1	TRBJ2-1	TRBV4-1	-	CASSRTGGYNEQFF	TGCGCCAGCAGTCGCACAGGGGGCTACAATGAGCAGTTCTTC
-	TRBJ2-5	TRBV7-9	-	CASSVHTGIGAETQYF	TGTGCCAGCAGCGTACACACAGGGATTGGGGCGGAGACCCAGTACTTC
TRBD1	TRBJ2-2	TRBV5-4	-	CASSRETGGTTGELFF	TGTGCCAGCAGCCGCGAGACAGGGGGCACCACCGGGGAGCTGTTTTTT
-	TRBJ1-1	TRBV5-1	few	CASSGVNTEAFF	TGCGCCAGCAGCGGGGTGAACACTGAAGCTTTCTTT
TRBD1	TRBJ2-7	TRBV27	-	CATRPGTGIGEQYF	TGTGCCACCCGCCCGGGGACAGGGATAGGCGAGCAGTACTTC
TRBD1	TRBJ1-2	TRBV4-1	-	CASSQRSFSGTDFYGYTF	TGCGCCAGCAGCCAAAGATCCTTCTCCGGGACAGATTTCTATGGCTACACCTTC
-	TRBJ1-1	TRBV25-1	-	CASSGGSTEAFF	TGTGCCAGCAGTGGGGGTTCTACTGAAGCTTTCTTT
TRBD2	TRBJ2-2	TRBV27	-	CASSAGLNTGELFF	TGTGCCAGCAGTGCGGGACTAAACACCGGGGAGCTGTTTTTT
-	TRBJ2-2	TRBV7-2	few	CASSTYTGELFF	TGTGCCAGCAGCACCTACACCGGGGAGCTGTTTTTT
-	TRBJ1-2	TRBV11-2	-	CASSLQGYGYTF	TGTGCCAGCAGCTTACAGGGGTATGGCTACACCTTC
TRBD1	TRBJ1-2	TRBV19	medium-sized	CASSRQGGDYGYTF	TGTGCCAGTAGTCGACAGGGGGGAGACTATGGCTACACCTTC
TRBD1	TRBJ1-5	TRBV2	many	CASGAGGASGQPQHF	TGTGCCAGCGGGGCAGGGGGCGCCTCGGGTCAGCCCCAGCATTTT
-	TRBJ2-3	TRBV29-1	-	CSVESTDTQYF	TGCAGCGTTGAGAGCACAGATACGCAGTATTTT
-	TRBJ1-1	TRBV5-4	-	CASSLASMNTEAFF	TGTGCCAGCAGCTTGGCTTCGATGAACACTGAAGCTTTCTTT
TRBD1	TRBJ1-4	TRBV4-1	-	CASSQVGTGSEKLFF	TGCGCCAGCAGCCAAGTTGGGACAGGGAGTGAAAAACTGTTTTTT